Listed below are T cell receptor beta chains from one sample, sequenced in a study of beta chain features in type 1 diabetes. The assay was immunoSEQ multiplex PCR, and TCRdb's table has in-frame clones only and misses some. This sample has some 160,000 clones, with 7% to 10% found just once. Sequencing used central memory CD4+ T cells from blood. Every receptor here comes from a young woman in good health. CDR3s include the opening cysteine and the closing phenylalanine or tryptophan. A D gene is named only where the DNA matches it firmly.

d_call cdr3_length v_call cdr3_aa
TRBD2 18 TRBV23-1 CASSQPGTSGGNSYEQYF
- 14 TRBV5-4 CASSFTGNPYGYTF
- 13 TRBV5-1 CASSPDTNTEAFF
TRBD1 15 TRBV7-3 CASSLGQGSPYEQYF
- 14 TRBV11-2 CASSFDSVGGELFF
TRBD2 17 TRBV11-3 CASSLAGGSSGANVLTF
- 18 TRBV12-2 CASRSTGGPLAGANVLTF
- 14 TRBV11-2 CASSLDPESYGYTF
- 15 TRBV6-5 CASSSTDTGLTEAFF
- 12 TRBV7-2 CASSPNNSPLHF
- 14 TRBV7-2 CASSRSRAGETQYF
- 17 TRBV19 CASSPAGALSGANVLTF
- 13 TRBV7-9 CASSFSGDTEAFF
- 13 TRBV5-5 CASSSGIYNEQFF
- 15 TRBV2 CASGGSLGGNQPQHF
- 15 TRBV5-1 CASSLAPGEDYGYTF
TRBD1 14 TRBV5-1 CASSPGTGMDEQYF
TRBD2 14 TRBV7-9 CASSLEGGTDTQYF
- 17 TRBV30 CAWSPSSGWAAGEKLFF
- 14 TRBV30 CAWSAGGPYNEQFF
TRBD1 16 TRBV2 CASRRTGMSSYNEQFF
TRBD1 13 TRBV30 CAWRATGTTEAFF
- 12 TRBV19 CASSWGQIEAFF
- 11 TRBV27 CASSFADTQYF
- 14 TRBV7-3 CASSLGGAAYEQFF
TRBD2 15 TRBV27 CASSLSRGGLSTQYF
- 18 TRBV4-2 CASSQDRSSEYLPDTQYF
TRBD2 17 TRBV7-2 CASSFRTSGGFSYEQYF
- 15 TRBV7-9 CASSLGDIAKNIQYF
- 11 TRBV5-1 CASSWEETQYF
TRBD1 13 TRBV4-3 CASSHPTGRGYTF
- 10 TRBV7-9 CASSSSEQFF
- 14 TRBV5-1 CASSLDGVNTEAFF
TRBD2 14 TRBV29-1 CSVEGAGGLYEQYF
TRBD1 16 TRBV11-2 CASSSWTGGLDYGYTF
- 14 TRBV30 CAWAGGFSGNTIYF
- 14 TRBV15 CATSRDRAGYEQYF
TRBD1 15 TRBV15 CATSFGDRGYGGYTF
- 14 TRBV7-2 CASSLNGVGSEQYF
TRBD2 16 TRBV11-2 CASSFRLAPSTDTQYF